Presented here are 4 T cell receptor beta chains from one specimen sequenced in a study of blood T cell repertoires in COVID-19. Profiled with immunoSEQ multiplex PCR; TCRdb holds only in-frame clones, not every one. This sample has 220,000 or so clones; around 83% occur once, and the top ten carry 8% to 10%. The specimen was peripheral blood. These receptors were taken from a woman older than 75 with COVID-19, enrolled during active disease.

This clone is a singleton in its sample. The chain links TRBV24-1 to TRBJ2-3; D is possibly TRBD1 (5 bases). The V gene lost 5 bases and the J gene lost 1 base, with 15 bases spanning the gap. The CDR3 length is 16 residues. The germline CDR1 and CDR2 sequences are KGHDR and SFDVKD. The DNA of the CDR3 is TGTGCCACCAGTGGACAGCCAGGCGCGCGCACAGATACGCAGTATTTT. It codes for CATSGQPGARTDTQYF.

The rearrangement links TRBV30 to TRBJ1-2; D remains unclear. Trimming removed 5 bases from V and 0 bases from J, with 10 bases in between. CDR1 is GTSNPN and CDR2 is SVGIG in the germline V gene (reference sequence). The CDR3 is made up of 13 amino acids. For the CDR3, the DNA is TGTGCCTGGTCGCCCGGGGCTAACTATGGCTACACCTTC. This translates into CAWSPGANYGYTF.

The gene calls are TRBV7-9 and TRBJ2-7, with TRBD2 identical over 14 bases. J lost 4 bases, V lost 0 bases, and 8 bases had no gene match. Germline CDR1 and CDR2: SEHNR and FQNEAQ (reference sequence). The CDR3 runs to 18 residues. The CDR3 loop reads CASSLAIGGTSGGYEQYF. The CDR3 nucleotides read TGTGCCAGCAGCTTAGCTATCGGCGGGACTAGCGGGGGTTACGAGCAGTACTTC.

This chain joins TRBV7-2 and TRBJ1-2; 7 bases match TRBD1. The CDR3 runs 14 residues. Unmatched junction bases numbered 9, after V lost 5 bases and J lost 6 bases. Germline loops: CDR1 SGHTA, CDR2 FQGNSA. The CDR3 DNA sequence: TGTGCCAGCAGCCCCCCGGGTAGGGGGCATGGCTACACCTTC. As protein: CASSPPGRGHGYTF.